These T cell receptor beta chains were read from a single sample in a study of post-analysis software for immune sequencing data. Each CDR3 protein is one row after TCRdb ran MiXCR on the PCR reads. The data contain some 690,000 distinct CDR3 sequences, roughly three fifths of them singletons. The material sequenced was blood. All receptors derive from a girl aged 2 to 9 with multiple sclerosis. CDR3s include the opening cysteine and the closing phenylalanine or tryptophan. D genes are given only for firm matches. A row's size may be missing; if present it is once, few, many or a size class.

TRBJ2-1 . once TRBV7-9 15 TGTGCCAGCAGCCCCCGTGTATCCACCGGCGATGAGCAGTTCTTC CASSPRVSTGDEQFF
TRBJ2-5 TRBD2 . TRBV3-1 15 TGTGCCAGCAGCCAAGGATTAGCGGGGCAAGAGACCCAGTACTTC CASSQGLAGQETQYF
TRBJ1-2 TRBD1 once TRBV27 16 TGTGCCAGCAGTACCTCTCCGGGACAGGGCGTATATGGCTACACCTTC CASSTSPGQGVYGYTF
TRBJ2-5 . . TRBV9 13 TGTGCCAGCAGCGTAGGACAGTTAGAGACCCAGTACTTC CASSVGQLETQYF
TRBJ2-3 TRBD1 once TRBV27 11 TGTGCCCCCAGGGGGACAGATACGCAGTATTTT CAPRGTDTQYF
TRBJ2-1 TRBD2 . TRBV29-1 19 TGCAGCGCCCACGGGTTTAAGACTAGCGGGACCCTACATGCCCATGAGCAGTTCTTC CSAHGFKTSGTLHAHEQFF
TRBJ2-1 TRBD2 once TRBV20-1 14 TGCAGTGCTATGACTAGCGGGAGATCGAATGAGCAGTTCTTC CSAMTSGRSNEQFF
TRBJ2-3 TRBD1 few TRBV6-2/TRBV6-3 18 TGTGCCAGCAGTTACCCTTGGGACAGGGAATCGAGCACAGATACGCAGTATTTT CASSYPWDRESSTDTQYF
TRBJ2-1 TRBD2 few TRBV4-1 16 TGCGCCAGCAGCCAAGGAGACGGGGGGGCACACAATGAGCAGTTCTTC CASSQGDGGAHNEQFF
TRBJ1-2 . . TRBV6-5 15 TGTGCCAGCAGTTACTCCAGGCAAACTAACTATGGCTACACCTTC CASSYSRQTNYGYTF
TRBJ2-1 . . TRBV5-1 15 TGCGCCAGCAGCTTAGACGCCCTGCCCTACAATGAGCAGTTCTTC CASSLDALPYNEQFF
TRBJ1-1 TRBD1 . TRBV6-2/TRBV6-3 13 TGTGCCAGCAGTAGACAGGGGTGGACTGAAGCTTTCTTT CASSRQGWTEAFF
TRBJ2-5 TRBD2 . TRBV2 16 TGTGCCAGCTATACTAGCGGGGGGCCGACGGGGGAGACCCAGTACTTC CASYTSGGPTGETQYF
TRBJ1-3 . . TRBV10-3 15 TGTGCCATCAGTGCAGGGGATGCCTCTGGAAACACCATATATTTT CAISAGDASGNTIYF
TRBJ2-3 . . TRBV9 14 TGTGCCAGCACCGAGGGAGTAATCACAGATACGCAGTATTTT CASTEGVITDTQYF
TRBJ1-2 . many TRBV6-6 12 TGTGCCAGCAGTTACGGAGGGAATGGCTACACCTTC CASSYGGNGYTF
TRBJ2-3 TRBD2 few TRBV2 16 TGTGCCAGCAGTGAAGCGGGACTAGCGGGACCAGATACGCAGTATTTT CASSEAGLAGPDTQYF
TRBJ2-4 TRBD1 . TRBV11-2 17 TGTGCCCGCAGCATCAGACAGGGGACCCTAGCCAAAAACATTCAGTACTTC CARSIRQGTLAKNIQYF
TRBJ2-5 TRBD1 few TRBV20-1 14 TGCAGTGCTAGAATAGGACAGGGCACGGAGACCCAGTACTTC CSARIGQGTETQYF
TRBJ2-3 TRBD2 few TRBV29-1 13 TGCAGCCACTCGGGACTAGGGGCAGATACGCAGTATTTT CSHSGLGADTQYF
TRBJ2-5 . few TRBV7-9 12 TGTGCCAGCAGCTCGATTACAGAGACCCAGTACTTC CASSSITETQYF
TRBJ2-4 . . TRBV4-2 16 TGTGCCAGCAGCCAAGTTGAAGAGCTAGCCAAAAACATTCAGTACTTC CASSQVEELAKNIQYF
TRBJ2-6 TRBD2 . TRBV6-2/TRBV6-3 17 TGTGCCAGCAGTTACTCCCGGGGGGGGCCTGGGGCCAACGTCCTGACTTTC CASSYSRGGPGANVLTF
TRBJ2-1 . . TRBV20-1 13 TGCAGTGGCAGACAGAGCTCCTACAATGAGCAGTTCTTC CSGRQSSYNEQFF
TRBJ2-1 TRBD1 few TRBV6-2/TRBV6-3 17 TGTGCCAGCAGTTACCGCACGGGACAGGGGTCCTACAATGAGCAGTTCTTC CASSYRTGQGSYNEQFF
TRBJ2-5 . few TRBV18 14 TGTGCCAGCTCACCACCGAGCGGGCGCGAGACCCAGTACTTC CASSPPSGRETQYF
TRBJ2-1 TRBD2 . TRBV6-2/TRBV6-3 13 TGTGCCAGCAAGACTAGCGAGAACAATGAGCAGTTCTTC CASKTSENNEQFF
TRBJ2-1 . . TRBV3-1 16 TGTGCCAGCAGCCCAGCCCTGAAGGGTTCATACAATGAGCAGTTCTTC CASSPALKGSYNEQFF
TRBJ2-3 . few TRBV10-3 12 TGTGCCATCAGTGCCAGCACAGATACGCAGTATTTT CAISASTDTQYF
TRBJ2-1 TRBD1 . TRBV10-3 12 TGTGCCATCAAGGGACAGTACAATGAGCAGTTCTTC CAIKGQYNEQFF
TRBJ1-5 . . TRBV12-3/TRBV12-4 14 TGTGCCAGCAGTTTCTCTTACAGCAATCAGCCCCAGCATTTT CASSFSYSNQPQHF
TRBJ2-7 . . TRBV4-2 16 TGTGCCAGCAGCCAAGAAGGCCGGAGAAGCTCCTACGAGCAGTACTTC CASSQEGRRSSYEQYF
TRBJ2-7 . . TRBV6-5 14 TGTGCCAGCAGTTACTCGCTCCTTTCCTACGAGCAGTACTTC CASSYSLLSYEQYF
TRBJ2-7 . few TRBV25-1 11 TGTGCCAGCAGTGATGAGGACGAGCAGTACTTC CASSDEDEQYF
TRBJ2-7 TRBD1 . TRBV4-1 14 TGCGCCAGCAGCCCAGTAGACAGGGAAGACGAGCAGTACTTC CASSPVDREDEQYF
TRBJ2-7 TRBD2 . TRBV4-1 14 TGCGCCAGCAGCCAAAATCTAGCGGTCTACGAGCAGTACTTC CASSQNLAVYEQYF
TRBJ2-1 . . TRBV7-9 16 TGTGCCAGCAGCACCCCCGGTGGTCCAAGGTGGGATGAGCAGTTCTTC CASSTPGGPRWDEQFF
TRBJ1-2 . . TRBV6-6 13 TGTGCCAGCAGTTACGTGGAAAACTGTGGCTACACCTTC CASSYVENCGYTF
TRBJ2-1 . . TRBV7-3 14 TGTGCCAGCGCCCAGGGCCACGAGCGGAATGAGCAGTTCTTC CASAQGHERNEQFF
TRBJ1-3 . . TRBV29-1 14 TGCAGCGTTGCATACACTCCCTCTGGAAACACCATATATTTT CSVAYTPSGNTIYF
TRBJ2-5 TRBD2 . TRBV6-6 16 TGTGCCAGCAGTTACAAGGGACTAGCGGGGAGCGAGACCCAGTACTTC CASSYKGLAGSETQYF
TRBJ2-5 . . TRBV5-1 17 TGCGCCAGCAGCGATCCAGCGGGCGGCCCGGGAGCGGAGACCCAGTACTTC CASSDPAGGPGAETQYF
TRBJ2-3 TRBD2 once TRBV3-1 16 TGTGCCAGCGGGCAAGGACTAGCGGGAAGCACAGATACGCAGTATTTT CASGQGLAGSTDTQYF
TRBJ2-2 TRBD2 . TRBV7-6 17 TGTGCCAGCAGCTTAGCCAGCGGGGTAACGAACACCGGGGAGCTGTTTTTT CASSLASGVTNTGELFF
TRBJ2-1 TRBD2 few TRBV15 16 TGTGCCACCAGCAGTCATGGACTAGCGGGGAAGAATGAGCAGTTCTTC CATSSHGLAGKNEQFF
TRBJ2-1 . once TRBV6-5 15 TGTGCCAGCAGTGAAAGACTAGGTGATCACAATGAGCAGTTCTTC CASSERLGDHNEQFF
TRBJ2-3 . . TRBV29-1 14 TGCAGCGTTGCAACGGGAGACCCCACAGATACGCAGTATTTT CSVATGDPTDTQYF
TRBJ2-3 TRBD2 . TRBV27 17 TGTGCCAGCGCTGGGGGAGCGGGAGGGCCGAAGCCAGATACGCAGTATTTT CASAGGAGGPKPDTQYF
TRBJ2-1 TRBD2 . TRBV12-3/TRBV12-4 13 TGTGCCAGCGGGGCTAGCGGGAGCGATGAGCAGTTCTTC CASGASGSDEQFF
TRBJ1-5 . few TRBV24-1 14 TGTGCCACCAGTCAGGCGGGGGTCGGTCAGCCCCAGCATTTT CATSQAGVGQPQHF
TRBJ2-7 . . TRBV12-3/TRBV12-4 19 TGTGCCAGCAGTTTAGCTTCCGTTGGGGTTAGCACGGGATCCTACGAGCAGTACTTC CASSLASVGVSTGSYEQYF
TRBJ2-1 . . TRBV5-6 15 TGTGCCAGCAGCCGGGACGTGAGCTCCTACAATGAGCAGTTCTTC CASSRDVSSYNEQFF
TRBJ2-1 TRBD2 many TRBV7-2 16 TGTGCCAGCAGCTTAAATCGCGGGGGGGTCTACAATGAGCAGTTCTTC CASSLNRGGVYNEQFF
TRBJ1-4 . . TRBV6-6 17 TGTGCCAGCAGCTCATTAACAGGGATTTCAACTAATGAAAAACTGTTTTTT CASSSLTGISTNEKLFF
TRBJ2-7 TRBD2 . TRBV11-2 13 TGTGCCAGCAGCCGGGGGGTGTCCTACGAGCAGTACTTC CASSRGVSYEQYF
TRBJ2-1 . . TRBV29-1 12 TGCAGCGTCGCCCCCCCAGGGAATGAGCAGTTCTTC CSVAPPGNEQFF
TRBJ2-2 . . TRBV15 15 TGTGCCACCAGCAGTGAGCCCGGGTACACCGGGGAGCTGTTTTTT CATSSEPGYTGELFF
TRBJ2-4 TRBD2 . TRBV20-1 19 TGCAGTGCTAGAGTCGGAGGAGCGGGGGGATCACGGACCAAAAACATTCAGTACTTC CSARVGGAGGSRTKNIQYF